This T cell receptor beta chain was sequenced for a study of prognosis after radiotherapy for stage I lung cancer. This clonotype was counted many times. Antigen: not known. General observations from the study: Patients with and without metastases reportedly differed in TRBV and TRBJ gene usage frequencies. After stereotactic body radiation therapy, patients with later distant metastases showed lower Shannon entropy.

The authors amplified TCR beta CDR3 from genomic DNA using two-round multiplex PCR. Primers specific to each TRBV and TRBJ gene drove first-round PCR. TCRdb re-derived calls from the multiplex PCR reads in MiXCR, one entry per CDR3 protein. The data contain around 63,000 distinct CDR3 sequences, around 27% of them seen just once; the ten biggest clones take up 7.5%. Without prior chemotherapy, radiotherapy or other malignancies, every patient was node-negative by CT and PET/CT. A draw of around 6.2 milliliters of peripheral blood took place at each of two time points. The sequenced sample was PBMCs, obtained before or after stereotactic body radiation therapy (not recorded which). The TCR was taken from a donor over 45 with non-small cell lung cancer.

The CDR3 nucleotides read TGTGCCAGCACGTCGGTAACAGGTCCCACGTCCAGACGGAACACTGAAGCTTTCTTT. As protein: CASTSVTGPTSRRNTEAFF. J is TRBJ1-1 and V is TRBV6-1; tentative D call: TRBD1 (5 bases). The germline V and J ends were trimmed by 7 bases and 1 base, with 28 bases remaining between them. In germline, CDR1 is MNHNS, CDR2 SASEGT. This CDR3 has 19 amino acids.